The 6 T cell receptor beta chains below were found in one sample sequenced in a study of blood T cell repertoires in COVID-19. Profiled with immunoSEQ multiplex PCR; TCRdb holds only in-frame clones, not every one. The sample comprises a few hundred thousand clones, about nine tenths of which are singletons, and about 1.2% rests with the top ten. Material: PBMCs or T cells enriched from blood (not recorded which). These receptors were obtained from a human donor in a cohort exposed to, infected with or recovered from COVID-19 (not recorded which). The donor label of this sample is uncertain.

J is TRBJ1-2 and V is TRBV18; TRBD1 matches 9 bases. CDR1 is KGHSH, CDR2 LQKENI, per germline. CDR3 length equals 16 residues. The V and J ends lost 1 base and 7 bases, in that order; junction bases with no gene match: 10. CDR3 in amino acids: CASSPLFAQGALGYTF. Written as DNA, the CDR3 is TGTGCCAGCTCACCACTCTTCGCACAGGGGGCGCTTGGCTACACCTTC.

The V gene is TRBV5-4, the J gene TRBJ2-7, with 12 bases that match TRBD1. V shed 0 bases and J 4 bases; nucleotides not matched to a gene: 2. Germline V lookup: CDR1 SGHNT, CDR2 YYREEE (reference sequence). The CDR3 has 15 residues. The CDR3 nucleotides are TGTGCCAGCAGCTTGGTGGGACAGGGGGCTTACGAGCAGTACTTC. Translation: CASSLVGQGAYEQYF.

The CDR3 coding sequence is TGTGCCAGCAGCTCCAAGGGGGGGGCGGGGAATGAGCAGTTCTTC. Its translation is CASSSKGGAGNEQFF. V is TRBV7-2 and J is TRBJ2-1; tentative D call: TRBD2 (7 bases). This CDR3 is 15 amino acids long. CDR1 is SGHTA, CDR2 FQGNSA, per germline. V shed 4 bases and J shed 7 bases, with 17 bases lying between them.

The chain uses TRBV19 and TRBJ1-2; TRBD1 might be the D (5 bases). From germline, CDR1 is LNHDA and CDR2 SQIVND (reference sequence). Trimming removed 3 bases at V and 8 bases at J, with 13 bases between. The length of the CDR3 is 13 residues. The CDR3 sequence: CASSIPRVGGYTF. The CDR3 nucleotides read TGTGCCAGTAGTATCCCCAGGGTCGGAGGCTACACCTTC.

This clone was seen once. This sequence joins TRBV4-1 and TRBJ1-2; D gene ambiguous. Trimming left V 0 bases short and J 7 bases short, with 9 bases between. The germline V gene encodes CDR1 MGHRA and CDR2 YSYEKL. The CDR3 spans 13 residues. The CDR3 reads CASSQETEAGYTF. The CDR3 nucleotides read TGCGCCAGCAGCCAAGAAACTGAGGCTGGCTACACCTTC.

The chain is built from TRBV19 and TRBJ2-5; TRBD2 agrees at 12 bases. The CDR3 totals 16 residues. J was trimmed by 2 bases and V by 4 bases; bases with no gene match: 5. Germline CDR1 is LNHDA and CDR2 is SQIVND (reference sequence). The CDR3 nucleotides are TGTGCCAGTAGTACCCTCACTAGCGGGGGGCAAGAGACCCAGTACTTC. It yields the protein CASSTLTSGGQETQYF.